This T cell receptor (beta chain) is drawn from a study of blood T cells in healthy people across ages. This clonotype showed up just a few times. Then a second PCR, running roughly 7 to 11 cycles, was carried out with a sample-barcoded 5' primer and a J-beta primer mix. One entry per CDR3 protein results from TCRdb running MiXCR on the 5' RACE reads. The repertoire holds around 1,000,000 distinct CDR3 sequences, roughly a quarter seen once, with about 0.72% in the top ten. Trimming took 4 bases from V and 0 from J, leaving 20 bases between them. CDR3 length equals 18 residues. Germline V gives CDR1 SGHRS, CDR2 YFSETQ. These data also formed part of another study, on T cells of mothers and their children.

The sample was blood. V usage is TRBV5-1 and J usage is TRBJ1-5, with D possibly matching TRBD1 (6 bases). This sequence originates from a girl aged 2-9 years in good health. The CDR3 is CASSPGRTGHGSNQPQHF. CDR3 sequence (DNA): TGCGCCAGCAGCCCGGGTAGAACGGGACACGGTAGCAATCAGCCCCAGCATTTT.